This T cell receptor beta chain was sequenced in a study of T cell repertoires in cytomegalovirus infection. Study at large: It was the public TCR beta signatures that indicated both CMV infection and matching HLA type.

This clonotype has a handful of counts. Its specificity is unknown. MiXCR was run by TCRdb on the reads, yielding one entry per CDR3 protein. The table lists under 350,000 distinct CDR3 sequences, approximately 8.9% of them singletons. The germline CDR1 and CDR2 sequences are LNHDA and SQIVND (reference sequence). CDR3 length: 13 amino acids. V was pared by 7 bases and J by 3 bases, with 10 bases between. Whole-study results and caveats: In two of eight donors, the top clonotype was HLA-C-restricted CMV-specific. Identification of carriers of CMV plus the relevant HLA was performed using cumulative public TCR beta family frequency.

The V call is TRBV19, the J call TRBJ1-3; D remains unclear. The specimen was PBMCs. This receptor was obtained from a human donor in good health (CMV status not recorded). Some clones in this sample may be carry-over from other donors' samples. The CDR3 DNA sequence: TGTGCCAGTACGGTTTTACTTGGAAACACCATATATTTT. Amino acid sequence: CASTVLLGNTIYF.